Listed here are 3 T cell receptor beta chains from one sample, sequenced in a study of OX40 agonist ivuxolimab in advanced cancers. Only in-frame clones appear in the TCRdb table, and some are missing; sequencing was by immunoSEQ multiplex PCR. This sample has about 37,000 clones, with over 75% found just once. The source material was CD4+ or CD8+ T cells sorted from blood, sampled in a trial of the OX40 agonist ivuxolimab. These receptors were taken from an adult with an advanced solid tumor such as melanoma, head and neck, liver or kidney cancer.

The chain carries TRBV4-1 and TRBJ1-1; D uncertain. The germline CDR1 and CDR2 sequences are MGHRA and YSYEKL. This CDR3 contains 14 residues. V was shortened by 0 bases and J by 1 base, with 6 bases between the two germline ends. CDR3 nucleotide sequence: TGCGCCAGCAGCCAAGATTGGGGGAACACTGAAGCTTTCTTT. As protein: CASSQDWGNTEAFF.

The V and J genes are TRBV7-9 and TRBJ2-2, with D tentatively TRBD2 (5 bases). V lost 2 bases and J 7 bases, leaving 20 bases between the germline ends. Germline CDR1 reads SEHNR; CDR2 reads FQNEAQ (reference sequence). The CDR3 runs 17 residues. The CDR3 DNA follows: TGTGCCAGCAGCTTAACGATCTTGTCCGGGATGGGCGGGGAGCTGTTTTTT. It yields the protein CASSLTILSGMGGELFF. The whole variable domain, remainder taken from reference TRBV7-9 and TRBJ2-2, is DTGVSQNPRHKITKRGQNVTFRCDPISEHNRLYWYRQTLGQGPEFLTYFQNEAQLEKSRLLSDRFSAERPKGSFSTLEIQRTEQGDSAMYLCASSLTILSGMGGELFFGEGSRLTVL.

The CDR3 sequence is CASSDGGGRSYEQYF. CDR3 DNA sequence: TGTGCCAGCTCCGACGGGGGGGGACGATCCTACGAGCAGTACTTC. The rearrangement links TRBV11-3 to TRBJ2-7; 8 bases match TRBD2. Losses at the gene ends were 8 bases for V and 1 base for J; bases not matched to a gene: 10. CDR1 and CDR2 from the germline V gene are SGHNT and YENEEA. This CDR3 is built from 15 residues.